The clone carrying this T cell receptor (beta chain) was detected only once. What it recognizes is unknown. These data come from a study of T cell responses to AZD1222 COVID-19 vaccine. Study-level points and caveats: Spike-specific TCRs gained breadth and depth after people received two AZD1222 doses. No day 14 peak samples; only post-peak repertoires were characterized.

V was clipped by 1 base and J by 0 bases; unmatched bases: 3. Looked up from germline, CDR1 is LNHNV and CDR2 is YYDKDF (reference sequence). The CDR3 spans 16 residues. TCRdb keeps only in-frame clones here, not all; method: immunoSEQ multiplex PCR. The table has about 130,000 clones, roughly 91% seen once. This specimen was peripheral blood, taken on day 0 of MenACWY control vaccination. The sequence came from an adult in good health. The V gene is TRBV15, the J gene TRBJ2-3, with 8 bases aligning to TRBD2. This CDR3 reads CATSRGLAGSTDTQYF. The CDR3 DNA is TGTGCCACCAGCAGAGGTCTAGCGGGTAGCACAGATACGCAGTATTTT.